The source of this T cell receptor (beta chain) is a study of blood T cell repertoires in COVID-19. Study-level background: Sources were T cells, B-cell-depleted T cells, or PBMCs; the material itself was cDNA or gDNA.

The data were produced by immunoSEQ multiplex PCR, yet TCRdb's version contains in-frame clones alone and is incomplete. The repertoire holds 110,000 to 150,000 clones, with about three quarters as singletons. V dropped 5 bases and J dropped 3; count of bases not matched to a gene: 8. The CDR3 length is 15 residues. Germline V lookup: CDR1 SEHNR, CDR2 FQNEAQ (reference sequence). The chain has TRBV7-9 and TRBJ1-2; TRBD1 agrees at 8 bases. The sequence was collected from a woman aged 55-70 years with acute or convalescent COVID-19. Sequenced material: peripheral blood. The CDR3 nucleotides are TGTGCCAGCAGCCCCCGGGACAGGCTAGACTATGGCTACACCTTC. Translation gives CASSPRDRLDYGYTF.